Listed here are 12 T cell receptor beta chains from one sample, sequenced in a study of CD8+CD57+ T cells in acquired aplastic anemia. Previously, flow cytometry had revealed CD8+CD57+ cell expansion in the patients chosen for sequencing. The template used for profiling TCR beta VDJ and CDR3 was genomic DNA. TCRdb recomputed calls from the reads with MiXCR, one row per CDR3 protein. This sample carries 150,000 or so distinct CDR3 sequences, roughly 49% of them seen once, and the ten largest clones take approximately 12%. The sequencing sample was made of sorted CD4+, CD8+, or CD8+CD57+ T cells (not recorded which) from PBMCs. The source is a human donor with aplastic anemia.

This clonotype came up a few times. The chain has TRBV10-2 and TRBJ2-7; TRBD1 might be the D (6 bases). The CDR3 has 11 amino acids. CDR1 is WSHSY and CDR2 is SAAADI in the germline V gene. Trimming took off 2 bases at V and 10 bases at J, with 9 bases between the two ends. In DNA form, the CDR3 reads TGCGCCAGCAGTGAGGGGGGCTCTCAGTACTTC. This gives the protein CASSEGGSQYF.

This clonotype was counted many times. This sequence joins TRBV4-1 and TRBJ1-6; D is uncertain. CDR3 size: 15 residues. The germline V and J ends were trimmed by 1 base and 7 bases, with 11 bases remaining between them. Germline CDR1 MGHRA, CDR2 YSYEKL. The CDR3 DNA follows: TGCGCCAGCAGCCAAGTACCGGCGGCCAATTCACCCCTCCACTTT. Translated, it gives CASSQVPAANSPLHF.

The gene calls are TRBV7-2 and TRBJ2-3; D ambiguous. The length of the CDR3 is 13 residues. With 5 bases removed from V and 11 bases from J, the gap between germline ends came to 17 bases. Looked up from germline, CDR1 is SGHTA and CDR2 is FQGNSA. The CDR3 loop reads CASSRSVPTGQYF. In nucleotides, the CDR3 is TGTGCCAGCAGCCGATCGGTGCCAACCGGGCAGTATTTT.

J is TRBJ1-2 and V is TRBV20-1, with D hard to call. Germline V CDR1 and CDR2: DFQATT, SNEGSKA (reference sequence). CDR3 size: 14 residues. V lost 5 bases and J 2 bases, leaving 15 bases between the germline ends. CDR3 amino acids: CSALKGVLNYGYTF. In DNA, the CDR3 is TGCAGTGCTTTAAAGGGAGTTTTAAACTATGGCTACACCTTC.

The rearrangement uses TRBV9 and TRBJ2-7; D unclear. Germline values: CDR1 SGDLS, CDR2 YYNGEE. With 0 bases removed from V and 3 bases from J, the gap between germline ends came to 10 bases. The CDR3 is 14 amino acids. The CDR3, as DNA: TGTGCCAGCAGCGTAGCGCTGCCCGGCTACGAGCAGTACTTC. This gives the protein CASSVALPGYEQYF.

This clonotype was seen once. Being one base from a much bigger clone, this may be a read error. This chain uses TRBV5-4 with TRBJ2-1; 9 positions agree with TRBD1. There are 15 residues in the CDR3. From germline, CDR1 is SGHNT and CDR2 YYREEE (reference sequence). Here the CDR3 reads CANSYRGRGYNEQFF. The CDR3 DNA follows: TGTGCCAACAGCTACAGGGGGCGCGGGTACAATGAGCAGTTCTTC.

This chain connects TRBV2 to TRBJ2-3, with a tentative D call TRBD2 (5 bases). The CDR3 has 13 amino acids. Germline-derived CDR1 and CDR2 are SNHLY and FYNNEI. V lost 3 bases, J lost 3 bases, and 7 bases lay in between. The CDR3 loop reads CASSERETDTQYF. As DNA, the CDR3 is TGTGCCAGCAGTGAGAGGGAAACAGATACGCAGTATTTT.

The rearrangement uses TRBV20-1 and TRBJ2-7; tentative D call: TRBD2 (5 bases). Trimming stripped 7 bases from V and 4 bases from J, with 14 bases between. Germline CDR1 and CDR2: DFQATT and SNEGSKA (reference sequence). The CDR3 loop spans 12 amino acids. This CDR3 is CSVGVYPYEQYF. The CDR3 region has the DNA TGCAGTGTGGGAGTCTATCCTTACGAGCAGTACTTC.

The rearrangement joins TRBV20-1 to TRBJ1-5, with 7 positions matching TRBD1. V was clipped by 1 base and J by 1 base; unmatched bases: 7. The CDR3 length is 16 residues. Germline values: CDR1 DFQATT, CDR2 SNEGSKA (reference sequence). This CDR3 is CSARAMTGKSNQPQHF. For the CDR3, the DNA is TGCAGTGCTAGAGCGATGACAGGGAAGAGCAATCAGCCCCAGCATTTT.

This clonotype was observed many times. The rearrangement joins TRBV3-1 to TRBJ1-1; no clear D gene. Trimming left V 4 bases short and J 1 base short, with 13 bases between. The germline V gene encodes CDR1 LGHDT and CDR2 YNNKEL (reference sequence). The CDR3 contains 15 residues. CDR3 coding DNA: TGTGCCAGCAGCCCCCTTCCTGGGAGGAACACTGAAGCTTTCTTT. The encoded protein is CASSPLPGRNTEAFF.

A note on this clonotype: A much more abundant neighbour one base away suggests this may be a read error. The J gene is TRBJ1-1, the V gene TRBV29-1; TRBD1 matches 7 bases. This CDR3 region has 12 residues. After removal of 5 bases from V and 6 bases from J, the junction contained 6 bases not matched to a gene. Germline lookup yields CDR1 SQVTM and CDR2 ANQGSEA. CDR3 amino acids: CSVLAGGAEAFF. The CDR3 DNA follows: TGCAGCGTTTTAGCAGGGGGGGCTGAAGCTTTCTTT.

This chain connects TRBV6-5 to TRBJ1-2, with 9 bases fitting TRBD1. Germline V gene lookup returns CDR1 MNHEY and CDR2 SVGAGI. V lost 2 bases, J lost 4 bases, and 11 bases stayed unmatched. The CDR3 extends over 17 amino acids. CDR3 nucleotides: TGTGCCAGCAGTTACGTCTTGGGGGGACAGGGCTTCTATGGCTACACCTTC. It encodes CASSYVLGGQGFYGYTF.